This T cell receptor (beta chain) was obtained from a study of cytotoxic CD8 clonotypes in ibrutinib-treated CLL. Trimming took 1 base from V and 4 from J, leaving 7 bases between them. The CDR3 sequence is 14 residues long. The V gene's germline CDR1 is SGHTA and CDR2 FQGNSA. Using immunoSEQ multiplex PCR, the repertoire was profiled, and TCRdb retains in-frame clones only, with some absent. This sample yields approximately 150,000 clones, of which roughly 88% are seen a single time; 3% belongs to the top ten. The source was PBMCs, collected at disease progression, from a patient treated with ibrutinib. The chain uses TRBV7-2 and TRBJ1-4; weak D call: TRBD1 (5 bases). The receptor was isolated from a human donor with chronic lymphocytic leukemia. The CDR3 loop is CASSLVGDNEKLFF. The CDR3 DNA is TGTGCCAGCAGCTTAGTGGGGGATAATGAAAAACTGTTTTTT.